This T cell receptor beta chain was recovered during a study of Ad26.COV2.S vaccination and SARS-CoV-2 variants. As for the study in general: Intramuscularly, Ad26.COV2.S was given either once or twice, 56 days apart.

Trimming pared 0 bases from V and 6 bases from J, leaving 10 bases between. The CDR3 runs 15 residues. Per germline, CDR1 SGHDT and CDR2 YYEEEE. The treatment here: approximately 18 received Ad26.COV2.S at low or high dose, single or two shots; roughly five received placebo; per-sample allocation not given. It was on day 63 after the first vaccine or placebo injection that samples were taken. The vaccine antigen was prefusion-stabilized Wuhan SARS-CoV-2 spike. As to this clone: Its antigen is not known.

Findings and limits, study-wide: Vaccine recipients and placebo recipients showed similar non-spike TCR breadth.

Profiling relied on immunoSEQ multiplex PCR, and the TCRdb table lists in-frame clones only, not all of them. The sample lists 430,000 or so clones; 80% to 90% were seen once. Sample: peripheral blood, taken in a trial of Ad26.COV2.S vaccine versus placebo. The clonotype comes from a person aged 18 to 65 who received the Ad26.COV2.S COVID-19 vaccine or a placebo. The chain couples TRBV5-6 to TRBJ1-6; D is perhaps TRBD1 (5 bases). Here the CDR3 DNA reads TGTGCCAGCAGCTTGGCCGAGACAGTTAATTCACCCCTCCACTTT. Amino acid sequence: CASSLAETVNSPLHF. The full variable domain, rest sourced from reference TRBV5-6 and TRBJ1-6, is DAGVTQSPTHLIKTRGQQVTLRCSPKSGHDTVSWYQQALGQGPQFIFQYYEEEERQRGNFPDRFSGHQFPNYSSELNVNALLLGDSALYLCASSLAETVNSPLHFGNGTRLTVT.